The 22 T cell receptor beta chains listed next were all sequenced from one sample in a study of Graves' ophthalmopathy and Graves' hyperthyroidism. Amplification of the TCR beta CDR3 regions used RNA transcripts (as template). First-round RT-PCR used HTBI primers; second-round multiplex PCR followed. TCRdb used MiXCR to reprocess the multiplex PCR reads, holding one entry per CDR3 protein. Of about 210,000 distinct CDR3 sequences in the sample, over 25% were seen once. Sequencing was carried out using peripheral blood. These receptors all stem from a man aged 45 to 65 with Graves' ophthalmopathy.

There are many counts of this clonotype. The rearrangement joins TRBV14 to TRBJ1-6, with D unresolved. CDR1 and CDR2 from the germline V gene are SGHDN and FVKESK. CDR3 length: 16 amino acids. V was shortened by 0 bases and J by 1 base, with 7 bases between the two germline ends. The CDR3 reads CASSQDSGSYNSPLHF. The DNA for the CDR3 is TGTGCCAGCAGCCAAGATTCGGGGTCCTATAATTCACCCCTCCACTTT.

In regard to this clonotype: At one end the junction does not follow the germline gene, possibly because of a read error. The genes are TRBV19 and TRBJ1-5, with TRBD1 as a possible D gene (5 bases). Germline V gene data show CDR1 as LNHDA and CDR2 as SQIVND (reference sequence). The CDR3 is 16 residues long. This chain's CDR3 is CASSTTFPDSSQPQHF. CDR3 DNA sequence: TGTGCCAGTAGTACGACCTTCCCAGACAGCAGTCAGCCCCAGCATTTT.

This clonotype was seen repeatedly, ten times or more. The chain joins TRBV9 to TRBJ1-5; unclear D gene. CDR1 is SGDLS, CDR2 YYNGEE, per germline. CDR3 length: 15 amino acids. Trimming pared 0 bases from V and 2 bases from J, leaving 9 bases between. The CDR3 nucleotides read TGTGCCAGCAGCGTAGGCCGGGCGCGCAATCAGCCCCAGCATTTT. This translates into CASSVGRARNQPQHF.

This clonotype occurred many times. The V and J genes are TRBV11-3 and TRBJ1-1, with 7 bases that match TRBD1. Per germline, CDR1 SGHNT and CDR2 YENEEA. This CDR3 is built from 14 residues. J was trimmed by 1 base and V by 5 bases; bases with no gene match: 4. Here the CDR3 reads CASSTGQENTEAFF. In DNA form, the CDR3 reads TGTGCCAGCAGCACCGGACAGGAGAACACTGAAGCTTTCTTT.

Ten or more counts support this clonotype. The chain combines TRBV18 with TRBJ1-2; tentative D call: TRBD1 (5 bases). Germline V gives CDR1 KGHSH, CDR2 LQKENI. This CDR3 is built from 13 residues. The V end lost 3 bases, the J end lost 6 bases, and 11 bases lay between the germline ends. The CDR3 region has the DNA TGTGCCAGCTCACCGAGCGGCAGGGATGGCTACACCTTC. Amino acid sequence: CASSPSGRDGYTF.

This clonotype has only one observation. The chain has TRBV6-1 and TRBJ2-3; D is uncertain. CDR3 length: 12 amino acids. CDR1 and CDR2 from the germline V gene are MNHNS and SASEGT. Trimming removed 7 bases at V and 3 bases at J, with 8 bases between. Here the CDR3 reads CASKGITDTQYF. The CDR3 DNA reads as TGTGCCAGCAAAGGGATTACAGATACGCAGTATTTT.

V and J are TRBV7-8 and TRBJ2-6; no firm D call. Germline lookup yields CDR1 SGHVS and CDR2 FQNEAQ. With 5 bases removed from V and 0 bases from J, the gap between germline ends came to 8 bases. CDR3 length: 15 amino acids. The CDR3 region has the DNA TGTGCCAGCAGCCTTCCAGCCTCTGGGGCCAACGTCCTGACTTTC. It encodes CASSLPASGANVLTF.

The sample holds a few counts of this clonotype. V and J are TRBV28 and TRBJ2-5; tentatively, D is TRBD1 (6 bases). Trimming removed 6 bases at V and 2 bases at J, with 13 bases between. CDR1 is MDHEN, CDR2 SYDVKM, per germline. The CDR3 runs 14 residues. As DNA, the CDR3 is TGTGCCAGCAGACCCGGACAGAGTCAAGAGACCCAGTACTTC. It translates to CASRPGQSQETQYF.

The V gene is TRBV6-2 or TRBV6-3, the J gene TRBJ1-6; TRBD1 aligns across 7 bases. V was pared by 5 bases and J by 10 bases, with 11 bases of the junction left unmatched. The germline V gene has CDR1 MNHEY and CDR2 SVGEGT. This CDR3 comprises 15 residues. The DNA for the CDR3 is TGTGCCAGCAGTCCGGCTTTGACAGGGAACTCACCCCTCCACTTT. Protein: CASSPALTGNSPLHF.

This clonotype has at least ten counts. This chain uses TRBV5-1 with TRBJ2-5, with D perhaps assigned TRBD1 or TRBD2 (5 bases each). Germline V CDR1 and CDR2: SGHRS, YFSETQ. V lost 0 bases and J lost 0, with 12 bases in between. The CDR3 consists of 16 residues. DNA for the CDR3: TGCGCCAGCAGCTTGGAACCGGGACGGTACCAAGAGACCCAGTACTTC. It encodes CASSLEPGRYQETQYF.

The rearrangement joins TRBV9 to TRBJ2-2; either TRBD1 or TRBD2 may supply D (5 bases each). The V end lost 4 bases, the J end lost 4 bases, and 14 bases lay between the germline ends. Germline V gene data show CDR1 as SGDLS and CDR2 as YYNGEE. The CDR3 is made up of 15 amino acids. CDR3 sequence reads: CASSNRDPRTGELFF. Written as DNA, the CDR3 is TGTGCCAGCAGCAACCGGGACCCCCGCACCGGGGAGCTGTTTTTT.

J is TRBJ2-6 and V is TRBV27; no clear D. CDR1 and CDR2 from the germline V gene are MNHEY and SMNVEV (reference sequence). The CDR3 is 18 residues long. Trimming removed 5 bases from V and 2 bases from J, with 19 bases in between. The CDR3 nucleotides read TGTGCCAGCAGTCCAAGGACGGAAGCCCCCCCTGGGGCCAACGTCCTGACTTTC. It specifies CASSPRTEAPPGANVLTF.

This clonotype was seen only a few times. The V and J genes are TRBV7-2 and TRBJ2-7; a possible D gene is TRBD2 (6 bases). Germline lookup yields CDR1 SGHTA and CDR2 FQGNSA. Trimming shortened V by 5 bases and J by 1 base, and 15 bases separated the two germline ends. The CDR3 is 15 residues long. CDR3 nucleotide sequence: TGTGCCAGCAGCCTTCAGAGGGGAGGTTCCTACGAGCAGTACTTC. Translated: CASSLQRGGSYEQYF.

This clonotype was observed many times. This chain uses TRBV28 with TRBJ1-5; 7 bases match TRBD1. CDR3 length: 15 amino acids. CDR1 is MDHEN, CDR2 SYDVKM, per germline. V lost 6 bases to trimming and J lost 2 bases; unmatched junction nucleotides: 7. The CDR3 sequence: CASSAAGTGNQPQHF. Here the CDR3 DNA reads TGTGCCAGCAGCGCAGCCGGGACAGGCAATCAGCCCCAGCATTTT.

This chain joins TRBV12-3 or TRBV12-4 and TRBJ2-7, with 8 bases lining up with TRBD2. Trimming took 6 bases from V and 12 from J; bases not matched to a gene: 10. The CDR3 length is 12 residues. The CDR3 reads CASSHFGREGYF. The CDR3 DNA reads as TGTGCCAGCAGCCACTTCGGGAGGGAGGGGTACTTC.

The CDR3 reads CASSPTGNGETQYF. The CDR3 coding sequence is TGTGCCAGCAGTCCAACAGGGAACGGAGAGACCCAGTACTTC. V and J are TRBV12-3 or TRBV12-4 and TRBJ2-5; D may be TRBD1 (6 bases). V was trimmed by 5 bases and J by 4 bases, leaving 14 bases between them. The CDR3 sequence is 14 residues long.

The V and J genes are TRBV6-2 or TRBV6-3 and TRBJ1-6; D unresolved. This CDR3 region has 16 residues. CDR1 and CDR2 (germline): MNHEY, SVGEGT. The germline V and J ends were trimmed by 8 bases and 0 bases, with 14 bases remaining between them. Here the CDR3 reads CASSQLRSSYNSPLHF. In DNA, the CDR3 is TGTGCCAGCTCTCAGTTGCGAAGCTCCTATAATTCACCCCTCCACTTT.

The sample holds a few counts of this clonotype. This chain uses TRBV6-1 with TRBJ1-2; perhaps TRBD1 as D (5 bases). V was cut by 5 bases and J by 8 bases, with 12 bases left in between. Germline CDR1 and CDR2: MNHNS and SASEGT. The CDR3 has 12 residues. The CDR3 DNA is TGTGCCAGCAGTCAGGGCCCCTACGGCTACACCTTC. Its protein product is CASSQGPYGYTF.

The V and J genes are TRBV11-1 and TRBJ1-1; D unresolved. The CDR3 spans 16 residues. Germline V lookup: CDR1 SGHAT, CDR2 FQDESV (reference sequence). The V gene lost 2 bases and the J gene lost 2 bases, with 15 bases spanning the gap. The CDR3 nucleotides read TGTGCCAGCAGCTTACTATCGGAGCCCCTTAACACTGAAGCTTTCTTT. As protein: CASSLLSEPLNTEAFF.

This clonotype occurred many times. This chain links TRBV5-1 with TRBJ2-7; 9 bases align to TRBD1. Germline lookup yields CDR1 SGHRS and CDR2 YFSETQ. The J segment lost 6 bases and the V segment lost 1 base, leaving 5 bases of the junction unmatched. This CDR3 region has 14 residues. The CDR3 here is CASSLLGQGFEQYF. In DNA, the CDR3 is TGCGCCAGCAGCTTGTTGGGACAGGGTTTCGAGCAGTACTTC.

This clonotype has a count of ten or more. The chain has TRBV10-1 and TRBJ2-2; no definite D call. The CDR3 contains 14 residues. Germline assignment: CDR1 WNHNN and CDR2 SYGVQD (reference sequence). V was clipped by 5 bases and J by 1 base, with 8 bases between them. CDR3: CASSTLVNTGELFF. The CDR3 bases are TGCGCCAGCAGTACTCTCGTGAACACCGGGGAGCTGTTTTTT.

J is TRBJ2-5 and V is TRBV19; a possible D gene is TRBD1 (5 bases). Between the trimmed V and J ends, which lost 7 bases and 9 bases, there was a span of 15 bases. In germline, CDR1 is LNHDA, CDR2 SQIVND (reference sequence). This CDR3 is 12 amino acids long. Here the CDR3 reads CASTGQASAQYF. The CDR3 nucleotides read TGTGCCAGTACAGGGCAAGCATCGGCCCAGTACTTC.